This T cell receptor (beta chain) comes out of a study of tumor-infiltrating lymphocytes in primary liver carcinoma. On the study more broadly: The yield of productive TCRbeta reads per sample was roughly 3.65 to 7.13 million and was similar across tissue types. Whole-study findings and limits: It was in tumors, not blood, that the top-250-clone fraction was significantly higher (p = 0.039). Among the pair types, tumor region pairs showed more overlap than tumor-adjacent and tumor-blood pairs.

As for this clonotype: Its target is unknown.

TCR beta cDNA was made from around 520 ng total RNA with a constant-region primer. Construction of TCR beta libraries relied on three successive nested multiplex PCR rounds employing slightly modified ARM-PCR. The first two PCR rounds, around 10 cycles each, used TRBV1-TRBV30 forward primers and a C-beta reverse primer. TCRdb used MiXCR to reprocess the multiplex PCR reads, holding one entry per CDR3 protein. The data show about 310,000 distinct CDR3 sequences, 50% to 75% seen once. The V segment lost 6 bases and the J segment 4 bases; nucleotides outside the gene matches: 0. The CDR3 runs 12 residues. The study extracted blood RNA from unsorted whole blood and also extracted germline DNA. Around 4 milliliters of peripheral blood were collected before surgery.

This receptor was taken from a woman aged 25 to 39 with primary liver carcinoma and hepatitis B virus infection. The chain combines TRBV12-3 or TRBV12-4 with TRBJ1-5; 7 nucleotides line up with TRBD1. The sequenced sample was peripheral blood. The CDR3: CASRQGNQPQHF. The DNA for the CDR3 is TGTGCCAGCAGACAGGGGAATCAGCCCCAGCATTTT.